This TCR beta chain was captured in a study of T cells after yellow fever vaccination. Trimming left V 6 bases short and J 5 bases short, with 10 bases between. This CDR3 spans 12 amino acids. Germline CDR1 is ENHRY and CDR2 is SYGVKD. This clonotype was detected many times. TCRdb recomputed calls from the 5' RACE reads with MiXCR, one row per CDR3 protein. The data contain 100,000 or so distinct CDR3 sequences, roughly 8.2% of them singletons. The TCR sequence derives from a man aged 18 to 30 who received the YFV17D yellow fever vaccine. The J gene is TRBJ2-5, the V gene TRBV10-3; D possibly matches TRBD1 or TRBD2 (5 bases each). The source material was CD8+ T cells not binding an NS4B(214-222) dextramer, sorted from PBMCs, sampled about 2 weeks after the first yellow fever vaccination. CDR3 nucleotide sequence: TGTGCCATCAGCCCCGAGGGGGAGACCCAGTACTTC. It translates to CAISPEGETQYF.